Listed below are T cell receptor beta chains from one sample, sequenced in a study of Ad26.COV2.S vaccination and SARS-CoV-2 variants. Sequencing was performed with immunoSEQ multiplex PCR; in TCRdb, only in-frame clones are kept and a portion is missing. The sample yields about 410,000 clones, over 80% seen once. The sample in question was peripheral blood, obtained in a trial of Ad26.COV2.S vaccine versus placebo. The receptors come from a person aged 18-60 years who received the Ad26.COV2.S COVID-19 vaccine or a placebo. The CDR3 runs from the conserved cysteine through the conserved F or W. The D gene is left open where the match is weak. A row's size may be missing; if present it is once, few, many or a size class.

TRBV7-6	TRBJ2-2	-	TRBD1	TGTGCCAGCAGCGCCTTACAGGGGGCTGGCGGGGAGCTGTTTTTT	CASSALQGAGGELFF
TRBV19	TRBJ1-1	-	TRBD1	TGTGCCAGTAGTATTGGGACAGGGCCCAGGTCGAACACTGAAGCTTTCTTT	CASSIGTGPRSNTEAFF
TRBV4-3	TRBJ1-4	-	-	TGCGCCAGCAGCCCGGCGGGGGTTGGTGAAAAACTGTTTTTT	CASSPAGVGEKLFF
TRBV20-1	TRBJ2-1	once	-	TGCAGTGCTAGTGGGGCGCGGCACTCCTACAATGAGCAGTTCTTC	CSASGARHSYNEQFF
TRBV25-1	TRBJ1-4	-	-	TGTGCCAGCAGTGAATGGCATAGTAATGAAAAACTGTTTTTT	CASSEWHSNEKLFF
TRBV12-3/TRBV12-4	TRBJ1-3	-	-	TGTGCCAGCACCCGAGGAGTGGGAAACACCATATATTTT	CASTRGVGNTIYF
TRBV6-5	TRBJ1-1	-	TRBD1	TGTGCCAGCAGTTACTCGACAGGGGCGGGCACTGAAGCTTTCTTT	CASSYSTGAGTEAFF
TRBV7-8	TRBJ2-7	-	-	TGTGCCAGCAGCTTAGTCGGCCGCGGGGGCTTATCCTACGAGCAGTACTTC	CASSLVGRGGLSYEQYF
TRBV5-1	TRBJ2-7	-	-	TGCGCCAGCAGCTTGCAGGGTGGTTTCGACGAGCAGTACTTC	CASSLQGGFDEQYF
TRBV30	TRBJ2-7	once	TRBD2	TGTGCCTGGAGTGTACCCTCTAGCGGGGATTCCTACGAGCAGTACTTC	CAWSVPSSGDSYEQYF
TRBV7-2	TRBJ2-5	-	TRBD2	TGTGCCAGCAGCTTAATGACTAGCGGGGGGGCCGGTCTCGAGACCCAGTACTTC	CASSLMTSGGAGLETQYF
TRBV21-1	TRBJ2-7	-	-	TGTGCCAGCAGCAGATCGGGGGGGCCCTGTCACGAGCAGTACTTC	CASSRSGGPCHEQYF
TRBV6-6	TRBJ1-5	-	-	TGTGCCAGCAGTCCATCTCCTAGTACAAATCAGCCCCAGCATTTT	CASSPSPSTNQPQHF
TRBV27	TRBJ2-1	-	-	TGTGCCAGCAGCGTGGGGGATCTCACACTCTACAATGAGCAGTTCTTC	CASSVGDLTLYNEQFF
TRBV5-1	TRBJ1-2	-	TRBD1	TGCGCCAGCAGATCCCCTTGGACAGGGACTAACTATGGCTACACCTTC	CASRSPWTGTNYGYTF
TRBV7-8	TRBJ2-6	-	-	TGTGCCAGCAGCTTAGCAGCCTCTGGGGCCAACGTCCTGACTTTC	CASSLAASGANVLTF
TRBV18	TRBJ1-5	-	-	TGTGCCAGCTCATACGAGGGCCCCAATCAGCCCCAGCATTTT	CASSYEGPNQPQHF
TRBV12-3/TRBV12-4	TRBJ2-1	once	-	TGTGCCAGCAGTTTGCGCGAGTACAATGAGCAGTTCTTC	CASSLREYNEQFF
TRBV4-3	TRBJ1-1	-	-	TGCGCCAGCAGCCTGGGCCCCATTTGGAACACTGAAGCTTTCTTT	CASSLGPIWNTEAFF
TRBV7-9	TRBJ2-2	-	-	TGTGCCAGCAGCTTTTTCAAGCGTTCATTAATCCCCGGGGAGCTGTTTTTT	CASSFFKRSLIPGELFF
TRBV5-8	TRBJ1-2	-	-	TGTGCCAGCAGCCCTAGGGACACCGACTATGGCTACACCTTC	CASSPRDTDYGYTF
TRBV6-5	TRBJ1-1	-	-	TGTGCCAGCAGTTCCCGGAGCAGGGCCAACACTGAAGCTTTCTTT	CASSSRSRANTEAFF
TRBV5-1	TRBJ1-1	-	TRBD1	TGCGCCAGCAGCCCCCAGGGGGCGAACACTGAAGCTTTCTTT	CASSPQGANTEAFF
TRBV3-1/TRBV3-2	TRBJ1-4	-	-	TGTGCCAGCAGCCAAGTCGGTGTCAGGGCTTATGAAAAACTGTTTTTT	CASSQVGVRAYEKLFF
TRBV30	TRBJ2-1	-	-	TGTGCCTGGAGCAGGGACTCCTACAATGAGCAGTTCTTC	CAWSRDSYNEQFF
TRBV9	TRBJ2-2	-	TRBD1	TGTGCCAGCAGCGACCGGACAGGAGTTGGCACCGGGGAGCTGTTTTTT	CASSDRTGVGTGELFF
TRBV19	TRBJ1-2	-	-	TGTGCCAGTAGTAAGTTTGGGTCAGGGACCTCTAACTATGGCTACACCTTC	CASSKFGSGTSNYGYTF
TRBV9	TRBJ2-5	-	-	TGTGCCAGCAGCGTAGGGGGTGTACATAAAGAGACCCAGTACTTC	CASSVGGVHKETQYF
TRBV4-3	TRBJ1-6	-	TRBD1	TGCGCCAGCAGCCATGAGACCGGGACAGGGAGCTCCTATAATTCACCCCTCCACTTT	CASSHETGTGSSYNSPLHF
TRBV5-6	TRBJ1-4	-	-	TGTGCCAGCAGCTCCCTACACAGGGAGGGTGAAAAACTGTTTTTT	CASSSLHREGEKLFF
TRBV6-2/TRBV6-3	TRBJ2-7	-	-	TGTGCCAGCAGCCTGGATTTTACTGGGCAGTACTTC	CASSLDFTGQYF
TRBV13	TRBJ2-2	-	TRBD1	TGTGCCAGCAGCCTCGCGCGGGACAGGGTACTTACCGGGGAGCTGTTTTTT	CASSLARDRVLTGELFF
TRBV4-3	TRBJ2-2	-	-	TGCGCCAGCAGCCAAGATCCCAACATTTGGACTGGGAACACCGGGGAGCTGTTTTTT	CASSQDPNIWTGNTGELFF
TRBV19	TRBJ2-5	-	-	TGTGCCAGTAGCCAGGGCGGGACCCAGTACTTC	CASSQGGTQYF
TRBV5-5	TRBJ1-1	-	-	TGTGCCAGCAGCTTACTACGGTTGAACACTGAAGCTTTCTTT	CASSLLRLNTEAFF
TRBV15	TRBJ2-7	-	TRBD2	TGTGCCACCAGCAGAGATTATCGACTAGCGGGGCTAGAGCAGTACTTC	CATSRDYRLAGLEQYF
TRBV11-2	TRBJ2-1	-	-	TGTGCCAGCAGCACCGGTCAAACCTACAATGAGCAGTTCTTC	CASSTGQTYNEQFF
TRBV14	TRBJ1-1	-	-	TGTGCCAGCAGCCTCCTTTCACCTACCACTGAAGCTTTCTTT	CASSLLSPTTEAFF
TRBV10-2	TRBJ2-5	-	-	TGCGCCAGTGGGGCAGGGAGGCAAGAGACCCAGTACTTC	CASGAGRQETQYF
TRBV12-3/TRBV12-4	TRBJ2-7	-	-	TGTGCCAGCAGTTTAACTATATACTACGAGCAGTACTTC	CASSLTIYYEQYF
TRBV6-1	TRBJ2-5	-	-	TGTGCCAGCAGTGAAGCGGCGGAGACCCAGTACTTC	CASSEAAETQYF
TRBV6-2/TRBV6-3	TRBJ1-5	-	-	TGTGCCAGCAGTCTCGATGGTGGGCAGGGCAATCAGCCCCAGCATTTT	CASSLDGGQGNQPQHF
TRBV28	TRBJ2-7	-	TRBD1	TGTGCCAGCAGCGGGACAGGCGGGACCTACGAGCAGTACTTC	CASSGTGGTYEQYF
TRBV6-5	TRBJ1-6	-	-	TGTGCCAGCAGTTACACCGGAACCTATAATTCACCCCTCCACTTT	CASSYTGTYNSPLHF
TRBV19	TRBJ2-7	-	-	TGTGCCAGTATCGGTCACCGATCCTACGAGCAGTACTTC	CASIGHRSYEQYF